A selection of T cell receptor beta chains follows, all from one sample in a study of blood T cell repertoires in COVID-19. Clones were sequenced by immunoSEQ multiplex PCR, and TCRdb holds only the in-frame ones, with some missing. The sample lists roughly 290,000 clones; 87% were seen once. Sequencing input: peripheral blood. These receptors all stem from a woman in her fifties or sixties who had recovered from COVID-19. CDR3s include the opening cysteine and the closing phenylalanine or tryptophan. A D gene is named only where the DNA matches it firmly. Rows give clone size only sometimes, using once, few, many, or a class for an expanded clone.

d_call cdr3_length j_call clone_size v_call cdr3_nt cdr3_aa
TRBD1 16 TRBJ2-3 . TRBV10-3 TGTGCCATCAGTGAGTCGGGACAGGGAGGCGGAGATACGCAGTATTTT CAISESGQGGGDTQYF
. 13 TRBJ1-4 . TRBV30 TGTGCCTGGAGCCAGGGGACTAATGAAAAACTGTTTTTT CAWSQGTNEKLFF
. 14 TRBJ1-1 . TRBV19 TGTGCCAGTAGTATAGATCCTTGGAACACTGAAGCTTTCTTT CASSIDPWNTEAFF
TRBD2 16 TRBJ2-5 . TRBV7-2 TGTGCCAGCAGTACACGTCAGCGGGGGGCGGGGGAGACCCAGTACTTC CASSTRQRGAGETQYF
TRBD2 15 TRBJ2-4 . TRBV6-2/TRBV6-3 TGTGCCAGCAGTAGACTAGCGGTTGTGAAAAACATTCAGTACTTC CASSRLAVVKNIQYF
TRBD2 12 TRBJ2-1 . TRBV30 TGTGCCTGGACTAGCGGGAGCCATGAGCAGTTCTTC CAWTSGSHEQFF
TRBD2 16 TRBJ2-3 once TRBV11-3 TGTGCCAGCAGCTTAGGGACTAGCGGGAGATCAGATACGCAGTATTTT CASSLGTSGRSDTQYF
. 15 TRBJ1-3 . TRBV5-1 TGCGCCAGCAGCCCAGAGACAGGCCACGGGAACACCATATATTTT CASSPETGHGNTIYF
. 14 TRBJ1-1 . TRBV7-9 TGTGCCAGCACCCATTCAAGCGCAAACACTGAAGCTTTCTTT CASTHSSANTEAFF
. 15 TRBJ2-7 few TRBV6-4 TGTGCCAGCAGACTCACTAGCAGCCGCTCCTACGAGCAGTACTTC CASRLTSSRSYEQYF
. 13 TRBJ1-2 . TRBV2 TGTGCCAGCAGTGAAAAGGAGATCTATGGCTACACCTTC CASSEKEIYGYTF
. 12 TRBJ2-7 once TRBV5-8 TGTGCCAGCAGTTTGAGACAGGCCGAGCAGTACTTC CASSLRQAEQYF
. 15 TRBJ2-1 . TRBV7-3 TGTGCCAGCAGCCTCCTAATGGGGGGTGGGAATGAGCAGTTCTTC CASSLLMGGGNEQFF
TRBD2 15 TRBJ2-1 . TRBV3-1/TRBV3-2 TGTGCCAGCAGCCAAGACGCAGCGGGGGCCAATGAGCAGTTCTTC CASSQDAAGANEQFF
. 13 TRBJ2-2 . TRBV5-6 TGTGCCAGCAGCTTGTTCTCCACCGGGGAGCTGTTTTTT CASSLFSTGELFF